The rows below give T cell receptor beta chains drawn from one sample of a study of siplizumab effects on memory and regulatory T cells. Clones were read by immunoSEQ multiplex PCR, and TCRdb kept only the in-frame ones, dropping some. The sample lists 90,000 to 120,000 clones, roughly 94% occurring once. Sequenced sample: Tregs sorted from blood. The receptors here all came from a human donor in good health. Each CDR3 is given with its conserved first and last residue. A D gene is named only where the DNA matches it firmly. Some rows have no size entry. The others give once, few or many, or a class for an expanded clone.

clone_size	v_call	d_call	j_call	cdr3_nt	cdr3_aa
few	TRBV18	NA	TRBJ1-4	TGTGCCAGCTCACCGCAGGCAACTAATGAAAAACTGTTTTTT	CASSPQATNEKLFF
NA	TRBV27	NA	TRBJ1-1	TGTGCCAGCAGTTTTACAGGGTTGGGCATTGAAGCTTTCTTT	CASSFTGLGIEAFF
NA	TRBV19	NA	TRBJ2-1	TGTGCCAGTAGTCAACCGGGACTCAGCTCCTACAATGAGCAGTTCTTC	CASSQPGLSSYNEQFF
NA	TRBV5-1	TRBD1	TRBJ1-1	TGCGCCAGCAGCTTCGGGACAGGGTACAACACTGAAGCTTTCTTT	CASSFGTGYNTEAFF
once	TRBV25-1	TRBD1	TRBJ2-2	TGTGCCAGCAGTCTTGTAACGGGACAGGGATACACCGGGGAGCTGTTTTTT	CASSLVTGQGYTGELFF
NA	TRBV19	NA	TRBJ2-1	TGTGCCAGTAGTTTAGGGGAAGTGGCCTACAATGAGCAGTTCTTC	CASSLGEVAYNEQFF
NA	TRBV11-2	NA	TRBJ2-1	TGTGCCAGCAGCCAAATCAATGAGCAGTTCTTC	CASSQINEQFF
NA	TRBV27	NA	TRBJ2-7	TGTGCCAGCCGTAACTCCGCCTACGAGCAGTACTTC	CASRNSAYEQYF
NA	TRBV7-8	NA	TRBJ2-1	TGTGCCAGCAGCTTGCCGGCCCTCCTAGAGCAGTTCTTC	CASSLPALLEQFF
NA	TRBV9	TRBD1	TRBJ2-1	TGTGCCAGCAGCGGACGTAGAATAGCGGACAGGGGGTCAGAGCAGTTCTTC	CASSGRRIADRGSEQFF
NA	TRBV10-1	TRBD2	TRBJ2-5	TGCGCCAGCAGCGCAGGGACTAGCGGGATTCCCCAGTACTTC	CASSAGTSGIPQYF
NA	TRBV11-2	NA	TRBJ2-1	TGTGCCAGCATCGGGGGGCTAGCGGAAAACAATGAGCAGTTCTTC	CASIGGLAENNEQFF
few	TRBV28	NA	TRBJ1-1	TGTGCCACAAGGACTGGGGACACTGAAGCTTTCTTT	CATRTGDTEAFF
NA	TRBV30	TRBD1	TRBJ1-2	TGTGCCTGGAGTGCCGACAGGGGATCCTCTGGCTACACCTTC	CAWSADRGSSGYTF
NA	TRBV6-1	NA	TRBJ2-4	TGTGCCCTACTCCGGGGGAACATTCAGTACTTC	CALLRGNIQYF
NA	TRBV19	NA	TRBJ1-5	TGTGCCAGTAGTAATAGGGGACTTTTGTATCAGCCCCAGCATTTT	CASSNRGLLYQPQHF
NA	TRBV10-2	NA	TRBJ2-2	NA	CASSSSGLAGGPITGELFF